This is a list of T cell receptor beta chains from one sample in a study of T cells after posttransplantation cyclophosphamide. TCRdb keeps only in-frame clones here, not all; method: immunoSEQ multiplex PCR. The sample lists some 54,000 clones, 94% occurring once. Sequenced sample: PBMCs. The receptors derive from a young woman in good health and a related stem cell transplant donor. CDR3s include the opening cysteine and the closing phenylalanine or tryptophan. Fields, in order: CDR3 protein, V gene, clone size, J gene. The listing skips clone size in some rows; elsewhere it reads once, few, many or a size class.

CASSPRGGLEETQYF	TRBV9	-	TRBJ2-5
CASSLEDWDGYTF	TRBV5-1	-	TRBJ1-2
CASSPGTFPEAFF	TRBV18	-	TRBJ1-1
CASSFGRGDQPQHF	TRBV7-6	-	TRBJ1-5
CASSRTGADTQYF	TRBV4-3	-	TRBJ2-3
CASSLVGRGHTEAFF	TRBV7-2	once	TRBJ1-1
CASSLKRNTEAFF	TRBV7-3	-	TRBJ1-1
CASSFGWGVAEQYF	TRBV28	-	TRBJ2-7
CASSYSAGNQPQHF	TRBV6-5	-	TRBJ1-5
CASSSNSGGAYEQYF	TRBV5-1	-	TRBJ2-7
CASISGAMRTEAFF	TRBV5-6	-	TRBJ1-1
CASSQFQCTDTQYF	TRBV23-1	-	TRBJ2-3
CASSLLPGGMTDTQYF	TRBV28	-	TRBJ2-3
CASSLTGNTEAFF	TRBV27	-	TRBJ1-1
CASSVGLANYGYTF	TRBV9	-	TRBJ1-2
CATAGGGRGYTF	TRBV7-2	-	TRBJ1-2
CASSLIDYTDTQYF	TRBV7-2	-	TRBJ2-3
CSANRNSPLHF	TRBV20-1	-	TRBJ1-6
CASSTGLYGYTF	TRBV28	-	TRBJ1-2
CASRGTEKPDTQYF	TRBV7-2	once	TRBJ2-3
CAISRPGYNSPLHF	TRBV10-3	-	TRBJ1-6
CASSSTIRTTGEIGNTIYF	TRBV11-3	-	TRBJ1-3
CASSYVQGEQYF	TRBV6-6	-	TRBJ2-7
CASKERQGSGYTF	TRBV27	-	TRBJ1-2
CASSFGQRGLHTGELFF	TRBV5-1	-	TRBJ2-2
CAWSVRGSYNSPLHF	TRBV30	-	TRBJ1-6
CASSLDGGNLIAEAFF	TRBV5-1	-	TRBJ1-1
CASSRTGYVDYGYTF	TRBV6-5	-	TRBJ1-2
CASSTRQGANTEAFF	TRBV18	-	TRBJ1-1
CASSTRDSAYEQYF	TRBV5-4	-	TRBJ2-7
CASSSGGPKYNEQFF	TRBV6-5	-	TRBJ2-1
CASSFVGRALHEQYF	TRBV5-4	-	TRBJ2-7
CASGLGGRGTEAFF	TRBV12-5	-	TRBJ1-1
CASLPRGRRETQYF	TRBV18	-	TRBJ2-5
CASSLDRTGGELFF	TRBV7-6	-	TRBJ2-2
CASSLAGVAETQYF	TRBV7-9	-	TRBJ2-5
CASSQDTGSDGYTF	TRBV4-3	-	TRBJ1-2
CASSLQGLYQPQHF	TRBV7-2	-	TRBJ1-5
CASSANSKSKNYGYTF	TRBV4-1	-	TRBJ1-2
CASSQAPGRSGTSGGVCNEQFF	TRBV4-3	-	TRBJ2-1
CASSLGLAGEETQYF	TRBV28	-	TRBJ2-5
CASSSLTLVPPQTQYF	TRBV5-4	-	TRBJ2-5
CAISGGTGDSGNTIYF	TRBV10-3	-	TRBJ1-3
CASSAGFLSYEQYF	TRBV9	-	TRBJ2-7
CASSGGTSTDTQYF	TRBV10-1	-	TRBJ2-3
CASSLGAGTGDEKLFF	TRBV13	-	TRBJ1-4
CASSYSSRNTEAFF	TRBV6-5	-	TRBJ1-1